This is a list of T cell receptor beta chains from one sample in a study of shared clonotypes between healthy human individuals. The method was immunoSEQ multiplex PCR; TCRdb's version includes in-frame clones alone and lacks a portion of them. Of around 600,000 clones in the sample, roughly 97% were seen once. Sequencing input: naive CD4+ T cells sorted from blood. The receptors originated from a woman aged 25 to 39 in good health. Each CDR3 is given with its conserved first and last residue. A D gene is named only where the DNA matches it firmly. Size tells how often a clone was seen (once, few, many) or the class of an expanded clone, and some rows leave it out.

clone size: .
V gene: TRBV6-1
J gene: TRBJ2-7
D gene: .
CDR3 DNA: TGTGCCAGCAGTGAAGTTTGGGGGACCGACCTCAACGAGCAGTACTTC
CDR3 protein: CASSEVWGTDLNEQYF

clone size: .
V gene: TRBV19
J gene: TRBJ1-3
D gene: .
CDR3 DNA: TGTGCCAGTAGTATCGAGGATCACACCATATATTTT
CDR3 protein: CASSIEDHTIYF

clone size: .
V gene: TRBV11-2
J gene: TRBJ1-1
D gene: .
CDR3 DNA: TGTGCCAGCAGCTTAGAGGGGGGGACTGAAGCTTTCTTT
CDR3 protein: CASSLEGGTEAFF

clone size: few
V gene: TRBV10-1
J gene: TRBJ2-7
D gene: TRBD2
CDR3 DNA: TGCGCCAGCAGTCCGGGACTAGCGGATACCTACGAGCAGTACTTC
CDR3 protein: CASSPGLADTYEQYF

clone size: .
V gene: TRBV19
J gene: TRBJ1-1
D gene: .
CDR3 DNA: TGTGCCAGTAGTATAGGGTCTGAAGCTTTCTTT
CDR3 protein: CASSIGSEAFF

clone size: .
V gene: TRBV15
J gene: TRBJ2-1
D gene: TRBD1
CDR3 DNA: TGTGCCACCAGCAGTTCAGGGACAGGGTTTGGCTACAATGAGCAGTTCTTC
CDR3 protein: CATSSSGTGFGYNEQFF

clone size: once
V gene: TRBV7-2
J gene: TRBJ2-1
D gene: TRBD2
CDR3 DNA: TGTGCCAGCAGCTTAGTCGGCTTAGCGGGAGGTTATAATGAGCAGTTCTTC
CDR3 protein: CASSLVGLAGGYNEQFF

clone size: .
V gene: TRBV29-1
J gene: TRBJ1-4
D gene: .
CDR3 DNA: TGCAGCGTTCAGGGGACGCCCGCTAATGAAAAACTGTTTTTT
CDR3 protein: CSVQGTPANEKLFF

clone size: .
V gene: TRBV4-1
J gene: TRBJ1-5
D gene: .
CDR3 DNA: TGCGCCAGCAGCCGTGGGGTGCAGGGCGGCCAGCCCCAGCATTTT
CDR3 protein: CASSRGVQGGQPQHF

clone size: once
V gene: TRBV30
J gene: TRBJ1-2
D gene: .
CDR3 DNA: TGTGCTTTACTCCAGGGTACTGGCTACACCTTC
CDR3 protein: CALLQGTGYTF

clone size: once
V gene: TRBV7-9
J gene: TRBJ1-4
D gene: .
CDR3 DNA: TGTGCCAGCAGCGCCCGGGCCAACGATAATGAAAAACTGTTTTTT
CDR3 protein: CASSARANDNEKLFF

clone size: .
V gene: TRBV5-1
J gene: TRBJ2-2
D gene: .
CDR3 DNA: TGCGCCAGCAGCCACAGACAGTCCCCGAACACCGGGGAGCTGTTTTTT
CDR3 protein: CASSHRQSPNTGELFF

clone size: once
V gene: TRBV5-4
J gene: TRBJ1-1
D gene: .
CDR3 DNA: TGTGCCAGCAGCTTGGCCGGCAGAGGGAACACTGAAGCTTTCTTT
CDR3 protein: CASSLAGRGNTEAFF

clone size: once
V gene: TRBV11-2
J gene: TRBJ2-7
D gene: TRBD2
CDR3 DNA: TGTGCCAGCAGCCAACCCGCGGGAGGCTCCTACGAGCAGTACTTC
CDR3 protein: CASSQPAGGSYEQYF

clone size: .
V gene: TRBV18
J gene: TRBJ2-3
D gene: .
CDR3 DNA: TGTGCCAGCTCACCGGACTATACGCGCACAGATACGCAGTATTTT
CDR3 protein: CASSPDYTRTDTQYF

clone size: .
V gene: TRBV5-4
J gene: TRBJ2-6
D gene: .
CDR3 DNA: TGTGCCAGCAGCGTATTAAGCTCTGGGGCCAACGTCCTGACTTTC
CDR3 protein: CASSVLSSGANVLTF

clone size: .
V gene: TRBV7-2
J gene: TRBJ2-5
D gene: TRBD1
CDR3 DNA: TGTGCCAGCAGCTTAGTCAGGGGGCGGACGGAGACCCAGTACTTC
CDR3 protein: CASSLVRGRTETQYF

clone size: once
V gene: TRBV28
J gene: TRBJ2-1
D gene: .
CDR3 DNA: TGTGCCAGCAGTTTAGGGGGTTCCTACAATGAGCAGTTCTTC
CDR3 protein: CASSLGGSYNEQFF

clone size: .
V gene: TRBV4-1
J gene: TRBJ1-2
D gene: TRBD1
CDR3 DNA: TGCGCCAGCAGCCCTCTGACAGGGACGGACTATGGCTACACCTTC
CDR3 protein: CASSPLTGTDYGYTF

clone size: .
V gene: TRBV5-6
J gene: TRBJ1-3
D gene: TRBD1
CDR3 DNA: TGTGCCAGCAGCTCGGGACAGGTCGCTGGAAACACCATATATTTT
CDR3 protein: CASSSGQVAGNTIYF

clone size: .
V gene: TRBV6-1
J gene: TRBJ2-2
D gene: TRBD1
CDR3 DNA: TGTGCCAGCAGTGCCCAGGGGGCCGCGAACACCGGGGAGCTGTTTTTT
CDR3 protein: CASSAQGAANTGELFF

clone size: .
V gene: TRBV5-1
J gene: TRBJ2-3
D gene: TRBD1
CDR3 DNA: TGCGCCAGCAGCAGGGGACAGGGACCAACCACAGATACGCAGTATTTT
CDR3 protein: CASSRGQGPTTDTQYF

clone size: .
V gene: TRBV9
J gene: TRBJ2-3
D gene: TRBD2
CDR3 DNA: TGTGCCAGCAGCCCCCCCCGCGCGGGAGGGAAAGATACGCAGTATTTT
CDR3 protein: CASSPPRAGGKDTQYF

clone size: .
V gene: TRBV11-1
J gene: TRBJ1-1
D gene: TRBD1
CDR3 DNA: TGTGCCAGCAGCTTACAATTTTATAACAGGGGGGAAGCTTTCTTT
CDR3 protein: CASSLQFYNRGEAFF

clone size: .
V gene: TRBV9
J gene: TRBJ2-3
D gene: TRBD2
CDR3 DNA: TGTGCCAGCAGAGACGGGGTAGCGGGGGTAAGAAGCACAGATACGCAGTATTTT
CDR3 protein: CASRDGVAGVRSTDTQYF

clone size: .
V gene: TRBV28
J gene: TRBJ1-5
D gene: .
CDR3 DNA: TGTGCCAGCAGTTTCCTTACCGCGGAGCCCCAGCATTTT
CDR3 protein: CASSFLTAEPQHF

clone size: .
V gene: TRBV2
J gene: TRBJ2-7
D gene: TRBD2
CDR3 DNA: TGTGCCAGCAGTGAGACTAGCGGGAGCGCCTACGAGCAGTACTTC
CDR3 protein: CASSETSGSAYEQYF

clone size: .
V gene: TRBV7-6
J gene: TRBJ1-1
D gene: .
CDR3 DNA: TGTGCCAGCAGCTCTGGACAGCGCACTGAAGCTTTCTTT
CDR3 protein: CASSSGQRTEAFF

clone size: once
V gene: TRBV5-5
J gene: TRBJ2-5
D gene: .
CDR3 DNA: TGTGCCAGCAGCGTACTACAGGGTGGAGAGACCCAGTACTTC
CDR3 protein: CASSVLQGGETQYF

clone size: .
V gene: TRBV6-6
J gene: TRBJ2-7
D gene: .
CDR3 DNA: TGTGCCAGCAGATTGCAGGGGTGGGGACCCTACGAGCAGTACTTC
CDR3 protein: CASRLQGWGPYEQYF

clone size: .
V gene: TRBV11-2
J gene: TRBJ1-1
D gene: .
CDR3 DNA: TGTGCCAGCAGCTTAGGACTCCCCCGCCCTGCTTTCTTT
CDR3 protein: CASSLGLPRPAFF

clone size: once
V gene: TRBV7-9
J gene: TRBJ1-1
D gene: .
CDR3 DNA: TGTGCCAGCAGCTTGACAGGGAACACTGAAGCTTTCTTT
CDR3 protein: CASSLTGNTEAFF

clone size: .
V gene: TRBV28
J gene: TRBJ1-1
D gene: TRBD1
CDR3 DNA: TGTGCCAGCAGTCCCGACAGGGGGAACACTGAAGCTTTCTTT
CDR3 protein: CASSPDRGNTEAFF

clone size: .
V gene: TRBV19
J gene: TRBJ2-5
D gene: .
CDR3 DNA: TGTGCCAGTAGTATTGGGTTGCGGAGGGCTGGAGAGACCCAGTACTTC
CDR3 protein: CASSIGLRRAGETQYF

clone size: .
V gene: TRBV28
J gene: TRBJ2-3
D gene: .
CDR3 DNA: TGTGCCAGCAGTTACCCTCCCAGTAGCAGCACAGATACGCAGTATTTT
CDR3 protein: CASSYPPSSSTDTQYF

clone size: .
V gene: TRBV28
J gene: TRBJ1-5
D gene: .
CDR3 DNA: TGTGCCAGCAGTTTCATCAGGAATCAGCCCCAGCATTTT
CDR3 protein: CASSFIRNQPQHF

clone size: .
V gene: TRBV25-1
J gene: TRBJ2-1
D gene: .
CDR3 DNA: TGTGCCAGTAAAGTTGACGGGGAGTACAATGAGCAGTTCTTC
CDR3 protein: CASKVDGEYNEQFF

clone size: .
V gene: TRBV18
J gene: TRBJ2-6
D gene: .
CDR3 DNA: TGTGCCAGCTCACCTGACAGCTCTGGGGCCAACGTCCTGACTTTC
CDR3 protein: CASSPDSSGANVLTF